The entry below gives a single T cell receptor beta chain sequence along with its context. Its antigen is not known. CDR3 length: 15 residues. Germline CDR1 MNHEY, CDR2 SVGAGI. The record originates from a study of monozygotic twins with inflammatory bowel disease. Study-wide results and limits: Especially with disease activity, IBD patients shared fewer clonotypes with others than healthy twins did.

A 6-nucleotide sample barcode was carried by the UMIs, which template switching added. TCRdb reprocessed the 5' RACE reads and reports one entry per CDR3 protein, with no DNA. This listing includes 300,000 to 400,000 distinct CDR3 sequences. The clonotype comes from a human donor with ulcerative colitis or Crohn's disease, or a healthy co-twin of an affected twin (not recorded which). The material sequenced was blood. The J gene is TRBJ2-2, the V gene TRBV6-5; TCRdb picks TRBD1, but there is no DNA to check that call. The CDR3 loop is CASSYQGAWPGELFF.